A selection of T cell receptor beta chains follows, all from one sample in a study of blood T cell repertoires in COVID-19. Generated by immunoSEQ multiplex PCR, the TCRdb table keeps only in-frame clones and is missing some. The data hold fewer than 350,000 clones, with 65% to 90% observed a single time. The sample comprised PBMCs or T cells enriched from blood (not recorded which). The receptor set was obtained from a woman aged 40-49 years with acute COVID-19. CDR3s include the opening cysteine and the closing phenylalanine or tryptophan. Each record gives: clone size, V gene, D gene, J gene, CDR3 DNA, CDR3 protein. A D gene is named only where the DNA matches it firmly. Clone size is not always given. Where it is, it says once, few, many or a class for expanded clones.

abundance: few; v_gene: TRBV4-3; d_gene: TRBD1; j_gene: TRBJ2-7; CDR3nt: TGCGCCAGCAGCCAAGAAGGGACAGGCACCTACGAGCAGTACTTC; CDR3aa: CASSQEGTGTYEQYF
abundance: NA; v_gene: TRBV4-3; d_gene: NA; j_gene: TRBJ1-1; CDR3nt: TGCGCCAGCAGCCAAGATCACCGGGAGGGTAGGCCTTTCTTT; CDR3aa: CASSQDHREGRPFF
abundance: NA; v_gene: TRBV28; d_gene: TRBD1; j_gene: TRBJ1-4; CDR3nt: TGTGCCAGCAGTTCCCTAAGGGGGCGAGGCGAAAAACTGTTTTTT; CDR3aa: CASSSLRGRGEKLFF
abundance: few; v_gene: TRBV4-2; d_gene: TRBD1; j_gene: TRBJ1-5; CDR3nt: TGTGCCAGCAGCCCACAGGACAGGGGCAGCAATCAGCCCCAGCATTTT; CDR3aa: CASSPQDRGSNQPQHF
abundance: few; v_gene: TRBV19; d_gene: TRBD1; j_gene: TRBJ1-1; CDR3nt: TGTGCCAGTAGTACCCGGGGACAGGGCCTCTTT; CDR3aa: CASSTRGQGLF
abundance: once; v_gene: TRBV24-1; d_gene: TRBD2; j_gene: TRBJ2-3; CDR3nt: TGTGCCACCAGTGATTCCCTGAGCGGGGGGGCAGATACGCAGTATTTT; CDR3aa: CATSDSLSGGADTQYF
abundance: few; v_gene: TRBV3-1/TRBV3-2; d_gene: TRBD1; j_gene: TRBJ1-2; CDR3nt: TGTGCCAGCAGCCATAGCCCCCGGACAGGGACCTATGGCTACACCTTC; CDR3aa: CASSHSPRTGTYGYTF
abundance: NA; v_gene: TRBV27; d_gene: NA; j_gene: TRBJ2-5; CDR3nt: TGTGCCAGCAGTTTAGTTCCGGGTAGGGAGACCCAGTACTTC; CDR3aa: CASSLVPGRETQYF
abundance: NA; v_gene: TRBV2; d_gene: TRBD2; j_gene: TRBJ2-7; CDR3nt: TGTGCCAGCATCGCGGGGGGAGGGGGTAACGAGCAGTACTTC; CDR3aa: CASIAGGGGNEQYF
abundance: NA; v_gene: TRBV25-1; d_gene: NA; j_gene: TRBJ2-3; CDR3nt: TGTGCCAGCAGTTTAAGCGGTTCCACAGATACGCAGTATTTT; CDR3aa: CASSLSGSTDTQYF
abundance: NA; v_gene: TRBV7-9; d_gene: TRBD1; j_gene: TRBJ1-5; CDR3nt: TGTGCCAGCAGCTTGGGGACAGGACCTGGGGGCAATCAGCCCCAGCATTTT; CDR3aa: CASSLGTGPGGNQPQHF
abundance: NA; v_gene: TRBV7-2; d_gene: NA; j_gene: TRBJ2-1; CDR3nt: TGTGCCAGCAGTTTAACCCGGGACATGTACAATGAGCAGTTCTTC; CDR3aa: CASSLTRDMYNEQFF
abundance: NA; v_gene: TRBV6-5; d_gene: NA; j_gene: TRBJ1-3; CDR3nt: TGTGCCAGCACCAGAGGGGACACCTCTGGAAACACCATATATTTT; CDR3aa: CASTRGDTSGNTIYF
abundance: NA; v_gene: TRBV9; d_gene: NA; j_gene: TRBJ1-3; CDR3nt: TGTGCCAGCAGCGATTACCCAGGGACCATATATTTT; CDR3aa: CASSDYPGTIYF
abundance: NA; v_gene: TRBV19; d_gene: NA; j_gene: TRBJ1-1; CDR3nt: TGTGCCAGTAGTATCACTGGGGGGGGAAGAGGTGAAGCTTTCTTT; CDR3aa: CASSITGGGRGEAFF
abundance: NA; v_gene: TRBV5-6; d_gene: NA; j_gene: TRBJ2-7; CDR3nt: TGTGCCAGCAGCTTGCTACGGACAGTCTATTCCTACGAGCAGTACTTC; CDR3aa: CASSLLRTVYSYEQYF
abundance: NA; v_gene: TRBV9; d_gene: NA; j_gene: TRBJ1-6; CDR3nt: TGTGCCAGCAGCCTGGACAACTATAATTCACCCCTCCACTTT; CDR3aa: CASSLDNYNSPLHF
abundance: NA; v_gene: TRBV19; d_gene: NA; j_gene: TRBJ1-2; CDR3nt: TGTGCCAGTAGTAACCCGGCAGGGGATCGGAGCTACACCTTC; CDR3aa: CASSNPAGDRSYTF
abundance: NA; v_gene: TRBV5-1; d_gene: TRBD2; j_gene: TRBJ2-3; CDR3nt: TGCGCCAGCACTAGCGGGACTGGCACAGATACGCAGTATTTT; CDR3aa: CASTSGTGTDTQYF
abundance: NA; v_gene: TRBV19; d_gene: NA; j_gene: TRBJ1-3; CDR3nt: TGTGCCAGTACGCAGGGAATTTCTGGAAACACCATATATTTT; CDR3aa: CASTQGISGNTIYF
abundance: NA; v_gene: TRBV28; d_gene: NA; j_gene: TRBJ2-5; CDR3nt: TGTGCCAGCAGTTTATCGGGGTCTGAAGAGACCCAGTACTTC; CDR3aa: CASSLSGSEETQYF
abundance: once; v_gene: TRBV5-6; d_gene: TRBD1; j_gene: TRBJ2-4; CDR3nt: TGTGCCAGCAGCCGCCCCGGACAGGGGAACATTCAGTACTTC; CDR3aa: CASSRPGQGNIQYF
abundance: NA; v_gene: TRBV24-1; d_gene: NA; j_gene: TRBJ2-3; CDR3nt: TGTGCCACCAGTGATCCCTCTAGGGAGGGCACAGATACGCAGTATTTT; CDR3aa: CATSDPSREGTDTQYF
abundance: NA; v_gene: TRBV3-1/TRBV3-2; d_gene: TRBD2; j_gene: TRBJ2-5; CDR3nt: TGTGCCAGCAGCCAAGGGGCGGGAGCGGGGGCCCAGTACTTC; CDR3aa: CASSQGAGAGAQYF
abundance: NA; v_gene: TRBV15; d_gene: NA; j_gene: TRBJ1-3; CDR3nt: TGTGCCACCAGCAGAGGAGGATTCAGGACTGCTGGAAACACCATATATTTT; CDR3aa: CATSRGGFRTAGNTIYF
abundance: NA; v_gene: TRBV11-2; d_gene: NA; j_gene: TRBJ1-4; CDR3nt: TGTGCCAGCAGCACGGGAGGTCGGGAAAAACTGTTTTTT; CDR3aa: CASSTGGREKLFF
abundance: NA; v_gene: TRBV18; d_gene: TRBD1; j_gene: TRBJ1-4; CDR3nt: TGTGCCAGCTCACCGGGACAGCTACAGGGGGGTGAAAAACTGTTTTTT; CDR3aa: CASSPGQLQGGEKLFF
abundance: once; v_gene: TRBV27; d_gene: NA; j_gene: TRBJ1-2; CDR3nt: TGTGCCAGCAGTTTAGAGGCCGCAGCTAACTATGGCTACACCTTC; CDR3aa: CASSLEAAANYGYTF
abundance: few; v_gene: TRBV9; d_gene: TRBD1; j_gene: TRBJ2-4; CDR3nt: TGTGCCAGCAGCACCGGACAGGGAGGTGAGCACATTCAGTACTTC; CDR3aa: CASSTGQGGEHIQYF
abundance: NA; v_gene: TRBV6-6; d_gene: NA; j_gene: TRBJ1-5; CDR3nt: TGTGCCAGCAGTCGAATGGCCAATCTGGATCAGCCCCAGCATTTT; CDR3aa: CASSRMANLDQPQHF
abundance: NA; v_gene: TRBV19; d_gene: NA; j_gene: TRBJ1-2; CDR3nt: TGTGCCAGTACCAATTTTTTCGGCTACACCTTC; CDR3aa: CASTNFFGYTF
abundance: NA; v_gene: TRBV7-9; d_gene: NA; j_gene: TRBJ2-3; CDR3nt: TGTGCCAGCAGCTTAGCGGCGGCGGGGCCTGGGGATACGCAGTATTTT; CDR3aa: CASSLAAAGPGDTQYF
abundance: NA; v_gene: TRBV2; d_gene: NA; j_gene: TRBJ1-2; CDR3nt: TGTGCCAGCACGCCGGGACTCTATGGCTACACCTTC; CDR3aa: CASTPGLYGYTF
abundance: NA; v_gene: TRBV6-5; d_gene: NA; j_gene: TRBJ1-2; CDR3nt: TGTGCCGGCGCAAGGGGTAGGAGAAGTGATGGCTACACCTTC; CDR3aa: CAGARGRRSDGYTF
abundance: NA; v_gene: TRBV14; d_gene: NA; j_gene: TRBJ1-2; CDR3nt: TGTGCCAGCAGCCCCACCCTGGCCGCCTATGGCTACACCTTC; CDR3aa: CASSPTLAAYGYTF
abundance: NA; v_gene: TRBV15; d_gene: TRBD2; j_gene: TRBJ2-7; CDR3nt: TGTGCCACCAGCAGAGGGACTAGCGGGAGCTACGAGCAGTACTTC; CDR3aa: CATSRGTSGSYEQYF
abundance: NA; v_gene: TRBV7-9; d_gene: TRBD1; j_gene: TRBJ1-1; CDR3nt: TGTGCCAGCAGCTTAGCCCCAGGGGGCTATAACACTGAAGCTTTCTTT; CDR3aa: CASSLAPGGYNTEAFF
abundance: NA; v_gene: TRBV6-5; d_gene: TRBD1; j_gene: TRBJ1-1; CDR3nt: TGTGCCAGCAGTTATAGACAGGGCCAAGGTGAAGCTTTCTTT; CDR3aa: CASSYRQGQGEAFF